This T cell receptor beta chain is drawn from a study of CD8+CD57+ T cells in acquired aplastic anemia. Background on the study: Mean yield of DNA from sorted CD4+ and CD8+ cells was 3 to 3.5 ug. Overall study results and limits: Fewer than 30 shared CD8+ CDR3s appeared highly expressed within patients' immunodominant clones. Significance was not reached for CD8+ Simpson's diversity between patients and controls.

Sequencing involved patients with CD8+CD57+ cell expansion previously shown by flow cytometry. Severe acquired aplastic anemia affected all patients. TCR beta VDJ and CDR3 profiling used genomic DNA as template. One entry per CDR3 protein results from TCRdb running MiXCR on the reads. Of 250,000 to 350,000 distinct CDR3 sequences in the sample, 50% to 65% were seen once. With regard to this clonotype: Its antigen is not known.

CDR1 is WSHSY, CDR2 SAAADI, per germline. V lost 6 bases to trimming and J lost 8 bases; unmatched junction nucleotides: 4. The CDR3 covers 13 residues. The sequenced sample consisted of sorted CD4+, CD8+, or CD8+CD57+ T cells (not recorded which) from PBMCs. The chain employs TRBV10-2 and TRBJ2-1; TRBD2 matches 10 bases. The clonotype originates from a human donor with aplastic anemia. DNA for the CDR3: TGCGCCAGCAGCGTAGCGGGAGGTGATGAGCAGTTCTTC. It encodes CASSVAGGDEQFF.